This TCR beta chain was documented in a study of T cell clonality in common variable immunodeficiency (dated by TCRdb to about 2015). CVID was diagnosed by standard criteria: serum IgG, IgA and/or IgM reduced below normal range, plus specific antibody deficiency. There were fewer than 45 subjects in the CVID group (roughly 29 male and 15 female), ranging in age from about 9 to 65 years, with a mean age of around 40. Most of the CVID patients and most of the healthy controls were of Caucasian heritage. At the time of study participation, every CVID subject had been on replacement immunoglobulin therapy for at least one year. At blood collection, none of the CVID subjects was ill or on immunomodulatory or immunosuppressive medication. Heparinized peripheral whole blood samples of roughly 5 to 9 ml were obtained from each donor. Genomic DNA from adults with common variable immune deficiency (CVID) and from healthy adult controls was used for sequencing of TCRbeta CDR3 repertoires. Diluted blood was density-centrifuged over Hypaque 1077 or Ficoll-Paque to isolate peripheral blood mononuclear cells. Genomic DNA was obtained from unsorted mononuclear cells through either Qiagen column purification or a centrifugation-based method.

With regard to this clone: This clone's antigen is unknown. The read terminates 3 residues before the CDR3 end, so the remaining end is supplied by the germline J gene.

Results the study describes overall, beyond this receptor: Patient heterogeneity within the CVID cohort put limits on correlating repertoire features with clinical complications. TCRbeta clonality was higher in CVID subjects than in healthy controls (t-test p = 0.018), and the increase was most characteristic of about a third of subjects. According to the authors, figuring out what caused the increased clonality in CVID would require sequencing the repertoires of T cell subpopulations. Even though DNA input was equal, the average per sample came to 65,000 to 85,000 unique sequences for controls compared with about 31,547 for CVID samples. Fewer TCRbeta clones were shared among CVID subjects than among healthy controls (p < 0.0001). CVID TCRbeta sequences reportedly showed fewer deletions and N-nucleotide insertions and lacked highly modified clones with 13 or more V deletions.

CVID samples and control samples contributed equivalent amounts of genomic DNA as sequencing input. For every sample, a 60 bp segment covering the rearranged TCRbeta CDR3 region was amplified and then sequenced. The immunoSEQ assay, a bias-corrected multiplex PCR with high-throughput sequencing, was employed for TCRbeta amplification. The original methods were these. Each unique nucleotide sequence was treated as a clone and annotated with V, D and J genes, copy number and frequency. Sequences were labeled productive if in frame, and non-productive if out of frame or containing stop codons. As previously described, Shannon's entropy was used to calculate clonality. The predicted amino acid sequences of productive clones were used to derive mean CDR3 Kyte-Doolittle hydropathy. The R hclust function was used to hierarchically cluster scaled V gene usage with Manhattan distance and complete linkage. Sharing of clones by CDR3 amino acid sequence was evaluated by resampling 12 repertoires per group over 100 rounds. The repertoires were searched for 70 published EBV-specific and fewer than 250 published CMV-specific TCRbeta sequences. Analysis left out two CVID samples that produced under 10,000 sequences, so some 45 CVID repertoires remained. This immuneACCESS table, as held by TCRdb, lists in-frame sequences with V and J called but not all clones. Of the missing ones, under half trace to an unresolved V gene in checked studies; the others have no known cause. V, J and clone size derive from that table, while D and trimming were established from the DNA sequence. The sample records 25,000 or so clones, none occurring a single time. Approximately 22% of the sample rests with the top ten.

Trimming accounts for 6 bases at V and 2 bases at J, while the number of junction bases matched to no gene is 4. The CDR3 measures 14 amino acids from cysteine to phenylalanine. Part of the CDR3 DNA is given, 33 bases translated from base 1. Reading the germline V gene gives CDR1 SNHLY and CDR2 FYNNEI. The chain joins TRBV2 to TRBJ1-2; 9 bases in the junction line up with TRBD1. The sample was peripheral blood mononuclear cells. This clonotype was sampled from a human donor with common variable immunodeficiency. The CDR3 protein is CASRDRGSNYGYTF. Partial CDR3 DNA: TGTGCCAGCAGGGACAGGGGTTCGAACTATGGC. The CDR3 plus the reference TRBV2 and TRBJ1-2 genes for the other parts give the full variable domain: EPEVTQTPSHQVTQMGQEVILRCVPISNHLYFYWYRQILGQKVEFLVSFYNNEISEKSEIFDDQFSVERPDGSNFTLKIRSTKLEDSAMYFCASRDRGSNYGYTFGSGTRLTVV.